Below, 23 T cell receptor beta chains from the same sample are listed, as sequenced in a study of T cell responses to AZD1222 COVID-19 vaccine. The method was immunoSEQ multiplex PCR; TCRdb's version includes in-frame clones alone and lacks a portion of them. The sample shows roughly 40,000 clones, 90% of them seen only once. The input for sequencing was peripheral blood, taken 28 days after the second AZD1222 dose. These receptors all stem from an adult who received the AZD1222 COVID-19 vaccine.

The genes are TRBV4-3 and TRBJ1-6, with D unresolved. V dropped 1 base and J dropped 6 bases, with 7 bases sitting between them. Germline V gene lookup returns CDR1 LGHNA and CDR2 YSLEER. This CDR3 has 14 residues. CDR3 protein: CASSQVSFNSPLHF. CDR3 nucleotide sequence: TGCGCCAGCAGCCAAGTTTCTTTTAATTCACCCCTCCACTTT.

This rearrangement joins TRBV7-8 to TRBJ2-1; tentative D call: TRBD1 (6 bases). The CDR3 covers 13 residues. Germline V CDR1 and CDR2: SGHVS, FQNEAQ. The V end was cut by 5 bases, the J end by 8 bases, with 13 bases between. This chain's CDR3 is CASSQRTAHEQFF. The CDR3 bases are TGTGCCAGCAGCCAGAGGACAGCCCATGAGCAGTTCTTC.

This clone was counted a few times. The V gene is TRBV27, the J gene TRBJ2-1, with TRBD2 as a possible D gene (7 bases). Trimming stripped 5 bases from V and 7 bases from J, with 21 bases between. This CDR3 is 16 amino acids long. Looked up from germline, CDR1 is MNHEY and CDR2 is SMNVEV (reference sequence). CDR3 sequence reads: CASSPTGGAGNNEQFF. The DNA for the CDR3 is TGTGCCAGCAGTCCCACGGGGGGCGCGGGTAATAATGAGCAGTTCTTC.

The V gene is TRBV12-5, the J gene TRBJ1-3; D is perhaps TRBD1 (6 bases). Germline-derived CDR1 and CDR2 are LGHNT and FRNRAP. V was clipped by 5 bases and J by 0 bases, with 11 bases between them. The CDR3 spans 15 residues. The CDR3 loop is CASGPGQNSGNTIYF. In DNA form, the CDR3 reads TGTGCTAGTGGTCCCGGACAGAACTCTGGAAACACCATATATTTT.

This clone was counted a few times. The CDR3 here is CASSLFGTASNYGYTF. CDR3 DNA sequence: TGTGCCAGCAGCCTTTTTGGGACGGCGTCTAACTATGGCTACACCTTC. This chain connects TRBV11-2 to TRBJ1-2; D is possibly TRBD1 (5 bases). Germline CDR1 is SGHAT and CDR2 is FQNNGV. CDR3 size: 16 residues. V was pared by 5 bases and J by 0 bases, with 16 bases between.

This clone was detected only once. J is TRBJ1-4 and V is TRBV5-1; D remains ambiguous. CDR3 length: 13 amino acids. V was pared by 4 bases and J by 3 bases, with 7 bases between. Germline CDR1 reads SGHRS; CDR2 reads YFSETQ. Here the CDR3 reads CASSSGPNEKLFF. The CDR3 nucleotides are TGCGCCAGCAGCAGTGGACCTAATGAAAAACTGTTTTTT.

With respect to this clone: A read error may produce the germline difference seen at one junction end. V and J are TRBV5-4 and TRBJ2-2, with TRBD1 identical over 10 bases. There are 16 residues in the CDR3. Germline V gene lookup returns CDR1 SGHNT and CDR2 YYREEE (reference sequence). The CDR3 DNA follows: TGTGCCAGCACCTTGGAAGGGACAGGGGTTTCCGGGGAGCTGTTTTTT. Translated: CASTLEGTGVSGELFF.

This rearrangement joins TRBV28 to TRBJ1-2, with D uncertain. CDR3 length: 13 residues. CDR1 is MDHEN and CDR2 is SYDVKM in the germline V gene. V dropped 3 bases and J dropped 4 bases, with 9 bases sitting between them. The CDR3 region is CASSLGGSYGYTF. DNA of the CDR3: TGTGCCAGCAGTTTGGGTGGGTCCTATGGCTACACCTTC.

This chain uses TRBV12-5 with TRBJ1-1; D is unclear. Between the trimmed V and J ends, which lost 5 bases and 0 bases, there was a span of 7 bases. Germline V gene sequence: CDR1 LGHNT, CDR2 FRNRAP. The CDR3 contains 13 residues. The CDR3 loop reads CASGTTVNTEAFF. CDR3 DNA sequence: TGTGCTAGTGGTACGACGGTGAACACTGAAGCTTTCTTT.

The chain carries TRBV5-5 and TRBJ2-3, with D tentatively TRBD2 (5 bases). This CDR3 is built from 15 residues. V lost 4 bases and J lost 1, with 13 bases in between. CDR1 is SGHKS, CDR2 YYEKEE, per germline (reference sequence). The CDR3 reads CASSTDPGGTDTQYF. CDR3 nucleotide sequence: TGTGCCAGCAGCACCGACCCCGGGGGCACAGATACGCAGTATTTT.

The chain joins TRBV28 to TRBJ2-3; TRBD2 agrees at 12 bases. The germline CDR1 and CDR2 sequences are MDHEN and SYDVKM. After removal of 3 bases from V and 4 bases from J, the junction contained 5 bases not matched to a gene. This CDR3 is built from 16 residues. The CDR3 region has the DNA TGTGCCAGCAGTTTGACTAGCGGGGGAGGTGCAGATACGCAGTATTTT. Translated: CASSLTSGGGADTQYF.

V gene TRBV7-9 combines with J gene TRBJ1-2; D uncertain. The CDR3 extends over 15 amino acids. Germline V gene sequence: CDR1 SEHNR, CDR2 FQNEAQ (reference sequence). Trimming removed 2 bases from V and 1 base from J, with 11 bases in between. The CDR3 loop reads CASSLWSRLNYGYTF. CDR3 coding DNA: TGTGCCAGCAGCTTATGGTCACGACTTAACTATGGCTACACCTTC.

The chain has TRBV3-1 (or the pseudogene TRBV3-2) and TRBJ2-1; D is possibly TRBD1 (5 bases). The CDR3 runs 13 residues. Germline values: CDR1 LGHDT, CDR2 YNNKEL (reference sequence). V was clipped by 1 base and J by 7 bases, with 8 bases between them. The CDR3 sequence: CASSQARANEQFF. CDR3 in DNA: TGTGCCAGCAGCCAAGCCAGGGCTAATGAGCAGTTCTTC.

In this sample, this clone turned up once. The chain uses TRBV3-1 (or the pseudogene TRBV3-2) and TRBJ2-7; TRBD2 agrees at 7 bases. The CDR3 extends over 13 amino acids. J gave up 6 bases and V 0 bases, and 2 bases lay outside the gene matches. The germline gives CDR1 LGHDT, CDR2 YNNKEL (reference sequence). CDR3: CASSQDGGVEQYF. The DNA for the CDR3 is TGTGCCAGCAGCCAAGATGGGGGGGTCGAGCAGTACTTC.

The chain links TRBV5-4 to TRBJ1-3; D is unresolved. V was trimmed by 2 bases and J by 2 bases, leaving 2 bases between them. Germline V gene sequence: CDR1 SGHNT, CDR2 YYREEE (reference sequence). The CDR3 is made up of 12 amino acids. The CDR3 coding sequence is TGTGCCAGCAGCTTAGCTGGAAACACCATATATTTT. Amino acid sequence: CASSLAGNTIYF. Together with reference TRBV5-4 and TRBJ1-3, the CDR3 gives the full variable domain: ETGVTQSPTHLIKTRGQQVTLRCSSQSGHNTVSWYQQALGQGPQFIFQYYREEENGRGNFPPRFSGLQFPNYSSELNVNALELDDSALYLCASSLAGNTIYFGEGSWLTVV.

The chain combines TRBV27 with TRBJ2-7, with a weak D call TRBD1 (6 bases). Trimming took 2 bases from V and 7 from J, leaving 15 bases between them. CDR3 length equals 14 residues. The germline V gene has CDR1 MNHEY and CDR2 SMNVEV (reference sequence). The CDR3 is CASSLSQGQGEQYF. DNA for the CDR3: TGTGCCAGCAGTTTAAGTCAGGGTCAGGGGGAGCAGTACTTC.

This chain connects TRBV7-6 to TRBJ2-1; tentatively, D is TRBD1 (5 bases). Germline V gene sequence: CDR1 SGHVS, CDR2 FNYEAQ. Trimming removed 5 bases at V and 0 bases at J, with 14 bases between. The CDR3 extends over 16 amino acids. DNA of the CDR3: TGTGCCAGCAGCCCCATGACAGCCAGCTCCTACAATGAGCAGTTCTTC. Translating it yields CASSPMTASSYNEQFF.

The chain employs TRBV27 and TRBJ2-5, with 7 bases fitting TRBD2. V trimming: 5 bases; J trimming: 3 bases; junction bases outside the gene matches: 6. This CDR3 is 14 amino acids long. CDR1 and CDR2 from the germline V gene are MNHEY and SMNVEV (reference sequence). The CDR3 spells CASSRPGGKETQYF. Here the CDR3 DNA reads TGTGCCAGCAGTCGACCCGGGGGGAAAGAGACCCAGTACTTC.

The rearrangement uses TRBV19 and TRBJ2-5; 11 bases align to TRBD1. CDR3 length equals 18 residues. V was pared by 4 bases and J by 5 bases, with 15 bases of the junction left unmatched. The germline CDR1 and CDR2 sequences are LNHDA and SQIVND (reference sequence). The CDR3, as DNA: TGTGCCAGTAGTACTTCTACACCCCCGGGACAGGGGGTGGAGACCCAGTACTTC. Protein sequence: CASSTSTPPGQGVETQYF.

J is TRBJ1-5 and V is TRBV6-5; 10 nucleotides agree with TRBD1. Germline-derived CDR1 and CDR2 are MNHEY and SVGAGI. V lost 4 bases and J lost 1; bases outside the gene matches: 1. CDR3 length equals 15 residues. The CDR3 nucleotides read TGTGCCAGCAGTTGGGGACAGGGGAGCAATCAGCCCCAGCATTTT. As protein: CASSWGQGSNQPQHF.

This chain connects TRBV20-1 to TRBJ2-2, with D perhaps TRBD2 (6 bases). Trimming cost V 3 bases and J 3 bases, with 11 bases left between them. CDR3 length equals 14 residues. Per the germline V gene, CDR1 is DFQATT and CDR2 is SNEGSKA (reference sequence). The CDR3 DNA reads as TGCAGTGCTAGTCAGGGACTCGACACCGGGGAGCTGTTTTTT. Protein sequence: CSASQGLDTGELFF.

A few counts support this clone. The genes are TRBV30 and TRBJ1-2, with D possibly being TRBD1 (5 bases). Deletions cut 5 bases from V and 2 bases from J, with 9 bases between. Germline V gene data show CDR1 as GTSNPN and CDR2 as SVGIG (reference sequence). This CDR3 is 12 amino acids long. The CDR3 loop is CAWGGENYGYTF. As DNA, the CDR3 is TGTGCCTGGGGGGGGGAGAACTATGGCTACACCTTC.

This chain connects TRBV27 to TRBJ1-5; D gene uncertain. This CDR3 has 13 residues. Deletions cut 2 bases from V and 5 bases from J, with 7 bases between. Germline CDR1 reads MNHEY; CDR2 reads SMNVEV (reference sequence). The DNA for the CDR3 is TGTGCCAGCAGTTTAACGGCTGATCAGCCCCAGCATTTT. Amino acids: CASSLTADQPQHF.